This section outlines one T cell receptor beta chain sequence together with its context. What it binds is not known. CDR3 length: 14 amino acids. V was cut by 4 bases and J by 7 bases, with 13 bases left in between. The germline V gene encodes CDR1 MRHNA and CDR2 SNTAGT. The source of the sample is a study of Ad26.COV2.S vaccination and SARS-CoV-2 variants. TCRdb's table, derived via immunoSEQ multiplex PCR, lists solely in-frame clones and lacks some. Of 300,000 to 400,000 clones listed, about 91% are singletons. General study findings and limits: Breadth, reportedly substantial, characterized the spike-specific CD8+ and CD4+ T cell responses after vaccination.

The sequenced sample was peripheral blood, obtained after recovery from COVID-19. This TCR was sampled from a human donor who had recovered from COVID-19. This chain joins TRBV6-4 and TRBJ2-2; D may be TRBD1 (5 bases). CDR3 region: CASSGIREGGELFF. The CDR3 DNA sequence: TGTGCCAGCAGTGGTATCAGGGAAGGCGGGGAGCTGTTTTTT.